The clone carrying this TCR beta chain was counted ten times or more. The junction had 12 bases not matched to a gene; V was cut back by 2 bases and J by 4 bases. Germline CDR1 SGHTA, CDR2 FQGNSA. The CDR3 totals 17 residues. Each CDR3 protein is one row after TCRdb ran MiXCR on the 5' RACE reads. Here the sample spans roughly 130,000 distinct CDR3 sequences, around 9.7% being singletons. This entry comes from a study of CD8 T cells in ankylosing spondylitis. The sequence was collected from a male donor with ankylosing spondylitis or in good health (not recorded which). The material sequenced was blood, either unsorted or a sorted T cell fraction (not recorded which). The chain has TRBV7-2 and TRBJ2-5; 8 bases agree with TRBD2. In DNA, the CDR3 is TGTGCCAGCAGCTTATACGTGAGGGCAGCGGGAGCAGAGACCCAGTACTTC. Translation: CASSLYVRAAGAETQYF. The variable domain in full, with the rest retrieved from reference TRBV7-2 and TRBJ2-5, is GAGVSQSPSNKVTEKGKDVELRCDPISGHTALYWYRQSLGQGLEFLIYFQGNSAPDKSGLPSDRFSAERTGGSVSTLTIQRTQQEDSAVYLCASSLYVRAAGAETQYFGPGTRLLVL.